These 16 T cell receptor beta chains were sequenced from one sample in a study of T cell changes during pregnancy in multiple sclerosis. TCRdb's copy holds only in-frame clones and misses some; the assay was immunoSEQ multiplex PCR. The sample has about 92,000 clones, about 92% seen once. Source: peripheral blood, taken in the first trimester of pregnancy. Every receptor here comes from a female donor with multiple sclerosis, enrolled in a pregnancy study.

V is TRBV6-1 and J is TRBJ1-3, with D uncertain. CDR3 size: 12 residues. With 3 bases removed from V and 4 bases from J, the gap between germline ends came to 4 bases. Per germline, CDR1 MNHNS and CDR2 SASEGT. CDR3 in DNA: TGTGCCAGCAGTGAGGCAGGAAACACCATATATTTT. Translation: CASSEAGNTIYF.

The chain carries TRBV19 and TRBJ2-3, with 14 nucleotides matching TRBD2. The CDR3 length is 15 residues. The trim removed 5 bases at V and 4 bases at J, leaving 2 bases unmatched. The germline CDR1 and CDR2 sequences are LNHDA and SQIVND (reference sequence). Here the CDR3 DNA reads TGTGCCAGTAGTGGGACTAGCGGGAGAGCAGATACGCAGTATTTT. Amino acid sequence: CASSGTSGRADTQYF.

This clone showed up just once. The chain uses TRBV7-7 and TRBJ2-3, with D tentatively TRBD2 (6 bases). V lost 4 bases to trimming and J lost 2 bases, with 16 bases between them. The CDR3 contains 16 residues. Germline V gives CDR1 SSHAT, CDR2 FNYEAQ (reference sequence). CDR3 DNA sequence: TGTGCCAGCAGCTCCGGAGCTAAGGGACTCACAGATACGCAGTATTTT. This gives the protein CASSSGAKGLTDTQYF.

The J gene is TRBJ2-2, the V gene TRBV7-9, with 7 bases aligning to TRBD2. CDR1 and CDR2 from the germline V gene are SEHNR and FQNEAQ (reference sequence). The CDR3 covers 16 residues. V lost 1 base, J lost 5 bases, and 7 bases stayed unmatched. The CDR3 protein is CASSLGTSVKTGELFF. The CDR3 DNA is TGTGCCAGCAGCTTAGGAACTAGCGTCAAAACCGGGGAGCTGTTTTTT.

The V call is TRBV4-1, the J call TRBJ1-1; D is possibly TRBD1 (5 bases). CDR1 and CDR2 (germline): MGHRA, YSYEKL. There are 15 residues in the CDR3. Trimming stripped 0 bases from V and 4 bases from J, with 12 bases between. Written as DNA, the CDR3 is TGCGCCAGCAGCCAAGAGGGGTTCGGGGGCACTGAAGCTTTCTTT. Translating it yields CASSQEGFGGTEAFF.

V gene TRBV28 combines with J gene TRBJ2-7, with TRBD2 matching 10 bases. CDR1 and CDR2 from the germline V gene are MDHEN and SYDVKM. The junction had 9 bases not matched to a gene; V was cut back by 5 bases and J by 2 bases. There are 16 residues in the CDR3. The CDR3 region is CASSPPTSGITYEQYF. The DNA of the CDR3 is TGTGCCAGCAGTCCACCTACTAGCGGGATTACCTACGAGCAGTACTTC.

This chain joins TRBV7-3 and TRBJ2-1; no definite D call. Trimming removed 4 bases from V and 7 bases from J, with 11 bases in between. Germline V gives CDR1 SGHTA, CDR2 FQGTGA. This CDR3 is 13 amino acids long. Here the CDR3 reads CASSSPQLNEQFF. DNA for the CDR3: TGTGCCAGCAGCTCCCCGCAGTTGAATGAGCAGTTCTTC.

The V gene is TRBV30, the J gene TRBJ1-2, with D perhaps matching TRBD1 (5 bases). V was cut by 3 bases and J by 3 bases, with 11 bases left in between. The germline V gene encodes CDR1 GTSNPN and CDR2 SVGIG (reference sequence). The CDR3 spans 13 residues. Here the CDR3 DNA reads TGTGCCTGGAGGGCAGGGTATGACTATGGCTACACCTTC. Its translation: CAWRAGYDYGYTF.

This rearrangement joins TRBV28 to TRBJ1-2, with D possibly TRBD1 on 5 matching bases. Trimming pared 6 bases from V and 4 bases from J, leaving 12 bases between. CDR3 length: 13 amino acids. The germline CDR1 and CDR2 sequences are MDHEN and SYDVKM. CDR3 protein: CASRDGGGYGYTF. DNA for the CDR3: TGTGCCAGCAGGGACGGGGGTGGCTATGGCTACACCTTC.

The CDR3 DNA follows: TGTGCCAGCAGTTTACGTCCCGGGACAGGTCCGAGCTCCTACGAGCAGTACTTC. This sequence encodes CASSLRPGTGPSSYEQYF. J is TRBJ2-7 and V is TRBV27; 8 bases align to TRBD1. The V gene's germline CDR1 is MNHEY and CDR2 SMNVEV (reference sequence). The junction had 12 bases not matched to a gene; V was cut back by 2 bases and J by 0 bases. This CDR3 has 18 amino acids.

The genes are TRBV4-1 and TRBJ2-7; TRBD1 agrees at 7 bases. Germline V CDR1 and CDR2: MGHRA, YSYEKL. This CDR3 region has 16 residues. V lost 4 bases, J lost 3 bases, and 12 bases stayed unmatched. The CDR3 DNA follows: TGCGCCAGCAGCCCCTCGACAGGGACGTCCCTCTACGAGCAGTACTTC. Encoded protein: CASSPSTGTSLYEQYF.

The gene calls are TRBV15 and TRBJ2-7; 8 positions match TRBD2. J lost 5 bases, V lost 8 bases, and 14 bases had no gene match. Germline CDR1 LNHNV, CDR2 YYDKDF (reference sequence). This CDR3 spans 15 amino acids. CDR3 in amino acids: CATGRGSAGDDEQYF. In DNA, the CDR3 is TGTGCCACCGGGAGGGGGTCAGCGGGAGACGACGAGCAGTACTTC.

The chain couples TRBV28 to TRBJ2-3, with TRBD2 as a possible D gene (6 bases). Trimming cost V 3 bases and J 11 bases, with 12 bases left between them. CDR1 is MDHEN, CDR2 SYDVKM, per germline. The CDR3 covers 12 residues. In DNA form, the CDR3 reads TGTGCCAGCAGTTTTCTCACCGGGGGGCAGTATTTT. Translation gives CASSFLTGGQYF.

This clone occurred once. The genes are TRBV19 and TRBJ1-2, with 9 bases identical to TRBD1. Trimming cost V 6 bases and J 4 bases; bases outside gene matches: 6. Germline V gene sequence: CDR1 LNHDA, CDR2 SQIVND (reference sequence). The CDR3 is made up of 14 amino acids. As DNA, the CDR3 is TGTGCCAGTAGCCGGGACAGGGTCCTCTATGGCTACACCTTC. It encodes CASSRDRVLYGYTF.

This sequence joins TRBV30 and TRBJ1-2; D remains ambiguous. The V end lost 1 base, the J end lost 0 bases, and 18 bases lay between the germline ends. CDR3 length: 17 amino acids. Germline CDR1 GTSNPN, CDR2 SVGIG (reference sequence). CDR3 DNA sequence: TGTGCCTGGAGTGGAAGGCCGGGATACCAACCTAACTATGGCTACACCTTC. Encoded protein: CAWSGRPGYQPNYGYTF.

Written as DNA, the CDR3 is TGTGCCAGTAGTATTCTAGCGGGAGACATCAATGAGCAGTTCTTC. It encodes CASSILAGDINEQFF. V gene TRBV19 combines with J gene TRBJ2-1, with 10 bases matching TRBD2. This CDR3 has 15 amino acids. The V and J ends lost 3 bases and 6 bases, in that order; junction bases with no gene match: 5. CDR1 and CDR2 (germline): LNHDA, SQIVND (reference sequence).